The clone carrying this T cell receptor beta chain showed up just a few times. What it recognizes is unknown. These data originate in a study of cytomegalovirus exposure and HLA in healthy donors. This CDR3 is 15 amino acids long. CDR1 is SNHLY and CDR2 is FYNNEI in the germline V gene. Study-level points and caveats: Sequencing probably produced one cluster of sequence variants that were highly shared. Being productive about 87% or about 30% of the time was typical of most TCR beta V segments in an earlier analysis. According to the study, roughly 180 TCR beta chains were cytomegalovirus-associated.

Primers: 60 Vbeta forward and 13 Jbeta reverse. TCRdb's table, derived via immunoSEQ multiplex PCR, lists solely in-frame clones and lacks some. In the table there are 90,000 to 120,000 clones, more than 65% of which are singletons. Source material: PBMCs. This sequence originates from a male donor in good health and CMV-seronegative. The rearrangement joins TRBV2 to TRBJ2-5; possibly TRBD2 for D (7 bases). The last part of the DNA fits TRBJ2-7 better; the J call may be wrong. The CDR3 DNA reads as TGTGCCAGCCAGCTGGTGGCGGGGGCCTCCTACGAGCAGTACTTC. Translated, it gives CASQLVAGASYEQYF.